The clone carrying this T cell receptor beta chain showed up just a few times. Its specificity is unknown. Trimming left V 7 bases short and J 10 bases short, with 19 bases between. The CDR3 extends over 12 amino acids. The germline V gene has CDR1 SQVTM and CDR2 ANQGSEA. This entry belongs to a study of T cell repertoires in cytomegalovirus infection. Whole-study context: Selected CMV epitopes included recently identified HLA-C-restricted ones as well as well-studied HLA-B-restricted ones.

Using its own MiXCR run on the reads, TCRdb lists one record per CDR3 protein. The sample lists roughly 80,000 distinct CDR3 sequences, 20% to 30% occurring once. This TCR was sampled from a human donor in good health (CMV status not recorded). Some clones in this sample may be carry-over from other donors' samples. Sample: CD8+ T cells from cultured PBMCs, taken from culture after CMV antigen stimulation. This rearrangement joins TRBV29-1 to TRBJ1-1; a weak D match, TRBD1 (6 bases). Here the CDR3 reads CSAEPGASGAFF. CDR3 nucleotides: TGCAGCGCCGAACCGGGGGCCTCTGGAGCTTTCTTT.